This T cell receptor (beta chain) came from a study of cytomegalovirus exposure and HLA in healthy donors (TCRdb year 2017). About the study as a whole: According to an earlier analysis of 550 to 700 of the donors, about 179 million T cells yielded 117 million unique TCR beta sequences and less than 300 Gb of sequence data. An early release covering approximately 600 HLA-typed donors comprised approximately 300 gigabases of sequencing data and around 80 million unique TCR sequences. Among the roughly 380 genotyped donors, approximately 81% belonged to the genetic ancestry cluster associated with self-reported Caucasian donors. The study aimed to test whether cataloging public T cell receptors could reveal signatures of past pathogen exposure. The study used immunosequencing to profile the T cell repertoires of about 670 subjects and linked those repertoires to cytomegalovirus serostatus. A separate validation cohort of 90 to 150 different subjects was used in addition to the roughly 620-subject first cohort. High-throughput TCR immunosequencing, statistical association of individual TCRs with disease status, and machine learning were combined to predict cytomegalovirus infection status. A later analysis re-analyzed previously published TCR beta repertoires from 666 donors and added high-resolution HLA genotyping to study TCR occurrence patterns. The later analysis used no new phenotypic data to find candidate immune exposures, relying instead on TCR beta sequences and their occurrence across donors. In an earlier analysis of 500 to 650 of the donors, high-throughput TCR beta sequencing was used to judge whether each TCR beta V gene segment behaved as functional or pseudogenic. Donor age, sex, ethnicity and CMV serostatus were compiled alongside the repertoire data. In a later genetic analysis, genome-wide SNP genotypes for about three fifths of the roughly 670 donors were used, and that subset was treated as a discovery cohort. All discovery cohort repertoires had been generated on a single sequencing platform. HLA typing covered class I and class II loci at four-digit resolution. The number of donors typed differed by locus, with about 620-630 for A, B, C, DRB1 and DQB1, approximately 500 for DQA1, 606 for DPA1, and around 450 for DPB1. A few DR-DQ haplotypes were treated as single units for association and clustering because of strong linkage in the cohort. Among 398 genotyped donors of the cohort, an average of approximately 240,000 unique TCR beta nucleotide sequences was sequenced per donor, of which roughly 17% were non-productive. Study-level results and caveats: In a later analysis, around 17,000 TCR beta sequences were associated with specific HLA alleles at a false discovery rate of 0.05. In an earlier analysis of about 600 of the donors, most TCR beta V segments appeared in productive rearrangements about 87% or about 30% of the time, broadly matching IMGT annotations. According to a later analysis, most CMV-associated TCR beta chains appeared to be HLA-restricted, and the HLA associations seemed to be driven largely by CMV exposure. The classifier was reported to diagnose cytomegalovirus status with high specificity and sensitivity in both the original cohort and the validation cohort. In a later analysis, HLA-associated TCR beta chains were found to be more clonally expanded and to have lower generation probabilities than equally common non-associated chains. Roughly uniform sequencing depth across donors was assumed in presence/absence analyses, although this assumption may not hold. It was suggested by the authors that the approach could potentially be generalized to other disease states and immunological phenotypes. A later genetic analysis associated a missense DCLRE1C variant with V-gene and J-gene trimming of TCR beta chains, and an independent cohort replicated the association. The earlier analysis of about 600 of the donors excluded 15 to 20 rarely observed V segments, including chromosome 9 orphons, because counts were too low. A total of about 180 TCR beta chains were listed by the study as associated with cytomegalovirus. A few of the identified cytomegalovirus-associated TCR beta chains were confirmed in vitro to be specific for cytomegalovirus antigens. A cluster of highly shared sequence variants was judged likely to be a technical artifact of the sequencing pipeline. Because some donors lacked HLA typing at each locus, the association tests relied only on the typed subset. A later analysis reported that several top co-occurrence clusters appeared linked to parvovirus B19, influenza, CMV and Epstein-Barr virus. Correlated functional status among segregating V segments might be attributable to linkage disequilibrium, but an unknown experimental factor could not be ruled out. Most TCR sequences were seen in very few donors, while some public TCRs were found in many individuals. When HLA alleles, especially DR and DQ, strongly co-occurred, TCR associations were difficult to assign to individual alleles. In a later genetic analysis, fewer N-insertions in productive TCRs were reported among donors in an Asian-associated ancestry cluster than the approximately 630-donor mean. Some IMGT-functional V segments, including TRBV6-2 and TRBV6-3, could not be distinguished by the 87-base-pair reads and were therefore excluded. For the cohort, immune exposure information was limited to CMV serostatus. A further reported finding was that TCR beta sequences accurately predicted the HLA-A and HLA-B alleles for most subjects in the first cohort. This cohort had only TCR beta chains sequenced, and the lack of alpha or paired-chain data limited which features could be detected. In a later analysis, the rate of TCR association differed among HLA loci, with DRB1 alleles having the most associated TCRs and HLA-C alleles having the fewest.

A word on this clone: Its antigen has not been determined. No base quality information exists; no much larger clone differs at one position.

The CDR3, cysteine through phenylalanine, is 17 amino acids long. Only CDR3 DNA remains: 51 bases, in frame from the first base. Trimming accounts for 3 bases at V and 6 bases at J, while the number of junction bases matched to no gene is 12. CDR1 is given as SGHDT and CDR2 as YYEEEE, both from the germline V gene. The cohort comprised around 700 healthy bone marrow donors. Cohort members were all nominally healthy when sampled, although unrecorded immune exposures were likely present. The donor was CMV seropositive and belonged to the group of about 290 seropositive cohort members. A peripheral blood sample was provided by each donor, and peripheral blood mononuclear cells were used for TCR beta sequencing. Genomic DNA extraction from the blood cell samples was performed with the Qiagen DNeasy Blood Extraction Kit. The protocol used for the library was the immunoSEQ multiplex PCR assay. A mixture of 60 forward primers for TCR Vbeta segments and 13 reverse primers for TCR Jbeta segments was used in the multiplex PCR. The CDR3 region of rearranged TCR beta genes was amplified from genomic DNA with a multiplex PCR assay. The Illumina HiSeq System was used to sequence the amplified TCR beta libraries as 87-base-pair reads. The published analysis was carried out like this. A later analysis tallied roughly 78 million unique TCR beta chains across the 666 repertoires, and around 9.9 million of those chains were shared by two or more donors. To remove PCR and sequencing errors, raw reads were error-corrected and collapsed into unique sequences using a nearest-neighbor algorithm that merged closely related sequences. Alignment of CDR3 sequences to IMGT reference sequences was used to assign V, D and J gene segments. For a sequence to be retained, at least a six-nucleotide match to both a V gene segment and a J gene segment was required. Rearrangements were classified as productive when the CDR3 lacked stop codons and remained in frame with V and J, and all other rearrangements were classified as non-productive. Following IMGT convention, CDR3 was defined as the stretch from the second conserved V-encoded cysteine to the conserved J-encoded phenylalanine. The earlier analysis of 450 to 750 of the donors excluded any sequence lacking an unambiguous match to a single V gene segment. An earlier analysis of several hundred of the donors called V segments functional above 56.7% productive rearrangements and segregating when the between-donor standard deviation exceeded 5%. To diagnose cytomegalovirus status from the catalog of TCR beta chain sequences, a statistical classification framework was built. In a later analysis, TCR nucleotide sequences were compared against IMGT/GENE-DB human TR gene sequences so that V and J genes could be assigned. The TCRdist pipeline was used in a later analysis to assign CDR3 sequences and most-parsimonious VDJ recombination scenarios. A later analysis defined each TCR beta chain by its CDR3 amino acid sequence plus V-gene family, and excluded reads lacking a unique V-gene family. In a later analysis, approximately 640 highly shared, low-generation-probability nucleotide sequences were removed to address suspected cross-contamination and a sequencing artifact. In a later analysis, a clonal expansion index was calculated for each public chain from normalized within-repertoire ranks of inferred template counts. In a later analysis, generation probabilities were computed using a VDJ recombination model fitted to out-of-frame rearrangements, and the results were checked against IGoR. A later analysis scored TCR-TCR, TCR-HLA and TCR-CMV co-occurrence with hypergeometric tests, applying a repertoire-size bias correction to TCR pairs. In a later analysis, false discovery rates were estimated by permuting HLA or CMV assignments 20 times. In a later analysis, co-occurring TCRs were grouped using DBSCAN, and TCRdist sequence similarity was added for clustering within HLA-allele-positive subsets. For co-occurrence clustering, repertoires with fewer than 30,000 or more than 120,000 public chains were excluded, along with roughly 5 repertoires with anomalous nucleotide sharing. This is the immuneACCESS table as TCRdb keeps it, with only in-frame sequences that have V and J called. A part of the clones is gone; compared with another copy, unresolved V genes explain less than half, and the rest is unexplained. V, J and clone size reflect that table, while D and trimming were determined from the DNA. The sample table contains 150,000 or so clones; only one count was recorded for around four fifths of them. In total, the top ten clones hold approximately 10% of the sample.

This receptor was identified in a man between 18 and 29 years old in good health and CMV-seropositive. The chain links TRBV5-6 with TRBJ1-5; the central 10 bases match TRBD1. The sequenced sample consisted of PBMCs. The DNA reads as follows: TGTGCCAGCAGCTCCCGCCGGGACAGGGGACCGGGTCAGCCCCAGCATTTT. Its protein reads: CASSSRRDRGPGQPQHF.